Below, 15 T cell receptor beta chains from the same sample are listed, as sequenced in a study of cytomegalovirus exposure and HLA in healthy donors. Both 60 Vbeta primers and 13 Jbeta primers went into the PCR. Using immunoSEQ multiplex PCR, the repertoire was profiled, and TCRdb retains in-frame clones only, with some absent. The repertoire holds approximately 190,000 clones, roughly 80% seen once, with roughly 6.3% in the top ten. The sequencing sample was made of PBMCs. Receptors originate from a man between 40 and 49 years old in good health and CMV-seropositive.

The chain joins TRBV4-2 to TRBJ2-7; TRBD1 matches 7 bases. Germline V gives CDR1 LGHNA, CDR2 YNFKEQ. The CDR3 sequence is 14 residues long. Trimming cost V 4 bases and J 3 bases; bases outside gene matches: 6. In DNA form, the CDR3 reads TGTGCCAGCAGCCCCGCAGGGACAGTCTACGAGCAGTACTTC. Amino acids: CASSPAGTVYEQYF.

The V and J genes are TRBV29-1 and TRBJ2-1; D is perhaps TRBD2 (6 bases). Trimming stripped 7 bases from V and 7 bases from J, with 17 bases between. Germline values: CDR1 SQVTM, CDR2 ANQGSEA. The CDR3 is 13 residues long. The CDR3, as DNA: TGCAGCGGGTGCGGAGGGGCGCTAAATGAGCAGTTCTTC. Residues: CSGCGGALNEQFF.

This clone was seen a few times. The germline gene is not matched at one end of the junction; a read error may be the cause. The CDR3 DNA reads as TGCGCCAGCAGCCAAGAGCCAAGGACGGGAAAGGCCTGCTTC. This gives the protein CASSQEPRTGKACF. The rearrangement joins TRBV4-3 to TRBJ2-4, with D perhaps matching TRBD2 (5 bases). The CDR3 is made up of 14 amino acids. Germline V gene data show CDR1 as LGHNA and CDR2 as YSLEER.

This chain connects TRBV6-4 to TRBJ2-1; perhaps TRBD2 as D (6 bases). V dropped 4 bases and J dropped 6 bases, with 13 bases sitting between them. CDR1 and CDR2 from the germline V gene are MRHNA and SNTAGT. CDR3 length: 14 residues. CDR3 DNA: TGTGCCAGCAGTGCGCGGGGTGATCGCAATGAGCAGTTCTTC. Translation gives CASSARGDRNEQFF.

Turning to this clone: Its ends do not fully match the called genes, so a read error is possible. V usage is TRBV7-9 and J usage is TRBJ1-1; D is unclear. This CDR3 comprises 15 residues. CDR1 is SEHNR and CDR2 is FQNEAQ in the germline V gene (reference sequence). CDR3: CSSSLGLLMNTEAFF. Here the CDR3 DNA reads TGTTCCAGCAGCTTAGGGCTGCTGATGAACACTGAAGCTTTCTTT.

Only one count was recorded for this clone. The chain recombines TRBV5-1 with TRBJ2-2, with D tentatively TRBD1 (6 bases). The germline V gene encodes CDR1 SGHRS and CDR2 YFSETQ. This CDR3 region has 15 residues. V was shortened by 4 bases and J by 0 bases, with 10 bases between the two germline ends. CDR3 amino acids: CASSPRTANTGELFF. In DNA, the CDR3 is TGCGCCAGCAGCCCGCGGACAGCGAACACCGGGGAGCTGTTTTTT.

This chain uses TRBV4-3 with TRBJ2-3; D is unresolved. Trimming shortened V by 4 bases and J by 2 bases, and 10 bases separated the two germline ends. Per germline, CDR1 LGHNA and CDR2 YSLEER. The CDR3 length is 14 residues. CDR3 loop: CASSLGANTDTQYF. CDR3 nucleotide sequence: TGCGCCAGCAGCCTTGGAGCAAACACAGATACGCAGTATTTT.

This clone has only one observation. The chain recombines TRBV4-3 with TRBJ2-6, with TRBD1 matching 11 bases. The CDR3 sequence is 17 residues long. CDR1 is LGHNA, CDR2 YSLEER, per germline. The V and J ends lost 4 bases and 4 bases, in that order; junction bases with no gene match: 6. CDR3 amino acids: CASSRGQGAPGANVLTF. CDR3 bases: TGCGCCAGCAGCCGAGGACAGGGGGCGCCCGGGGCCAACGTCCTGACTTTC.

The chain combines TRBV29-1 with TRBJ2-7; 9 nucleotides align to TRBD2. Germline trimming cut 6 bases from V and 7 bases from J; bases unmatched to any gene: 10. The length of the CDR3 is 13 residues. Germline CDR1 SQVTM, CDR2 ANQGSEA. CDR3 sequence reads: CSVIAGDLGEQYF. CDR3 in DNA: TGCAGCGTAATAGCGGGGGACCTCGGGGAGCAGTACTTC.

This clone was observed a handful of times. The chain combines TRBV4-3 with TRBJ1-1; the D is unclear. Looked up from germline, CDR1 is LGHNA and CDR2 is YSLEER. V lost 1 base and J lost 6, with 9 bases in between. This CDR3 has 13 amino acids. The CDR3: CASSQVRGAEAFF. In nucleotides, the CDR3 is TGCGCCAGCAGCCAAGTGCGCGGGGCTGAAGCTTTCTTT.

The count of this clone is one. The chain combines TRBV11-2 with TRBJ2-5; D gene uncertain. The CDR3 is 15 amino acids. Germline V CDR1 and CDR2: SGHAT, FQNNGV. Trimming cost V 0 bases and J 2 bases, with 10 bases left between them. The CDR3 sequence is CASSLDLAPQETQYF. CDR3 nucleotide sequence: TGTGCCAGCAGCTTAGACTTAGCCCCGCAAGAGACCCAGTACTTC.

V and J are TRBV4-1 and TRBJ1-4, with unresolved D. The CDR3 contains 15 residues. V shed 1 base and J shed 2 bases, with 8 bases lying between them. Germline CDR1 MGHRA, CDR2 YSYEKL. CDR3 coding DNA: TGCGCCAGCAGCCAAGGGAGGTCGACTAATGAAAAACTGTTTTTT. Protein product: CASSQGRSTNEKLFF.

The rearrangement uses TRBV5-8 and TRBJ1-3; 8 positions match TRBD1. This CDR3 contains 14 residues. The trim removed 5 bases at V and 2 bases at J, leaving 3 bases unmatched. CDR1 is SGHTS and CDR2 is YDEGEE in the germline V gene. This chain's CDR3 is CASRYRGTGNTIYF. For the CDR3, the DNA is TGTGCCAGCAGGTACAGGGGGACTGGAAACACCATATATTTT.

The rearrangement links TRBV14 to TRBJ2-3; 9 bases line up with TRBD2. This CDR3 comprises 18 residues. V shed 1 base and J 1 base; nucleotides not matched to a gene: 9. The germline CDR1 and CDR2 sequences are SGHDN and FVKESK. This CDR3 reads CASSQGVAGALGTDTQYF. CDR3 nucleotide sequence: TGTGCCAGCAGCCAAGGGGTAGCGGGGGCCTTGGGCACAGATACGCAGTATTTT.

The chain has TRBV4-1 and TRBJ2-1; 9 nucleotides align to TRBD2. Trimming cost V 3 bases and J 4 bases; bases outside gene matches: 1. CDR1 and CDR2 (germline): MGHRA, YSYEKL. The CDR3 is made up of 14 amino acids. This CDR3 reads CASSQAGGYNEQFF. The CDR3 DNA sequence: TGCGCCAGCAGCCAGGCGGGGGGGTACAATGAGCAGTTCTTC.